This T cell receptor (beta chain) was found in a study of blood T cell repertoires in COVID-19. Study in general: The United States, Italy and Spain supplied acute and convalescent COVID-19 samples.

Patients of the Seattle cohort, enrolled during active infection, were followed longitudinally. In germline, CDR1 is SQVTM, CDR2 ANQGSEA. V trimming: 4 bases; J trimming: 7 bases; junction bases outside the gene matches: 12. The length of the CDR3 is 16 residues. This clone has just one count. Method: immunoSEQ multiplex PCR; TCRdb's copy keeps in-frame clones and lacks some. Of about 49,000 clones listed, around 81% are singletons. This clonotype originated in a woman over 75 with COVID-19, enrolled during active disease. Specimen: peripheral blood. This sequence joins TRBV29-1 and TRBJ2-7, with 14 bases that match TRBD2. The CDR3 DNA sequence: TGCAGCGTTGCCTCGGGACTAGCGGGAGTGTCAGGAGAGCAGTACTTC. Translating it yields CSVASGLAGVSGEQYF.